A selection of T cell receptor beta chains follows, all from one sample in a study of cytomegalovirus exposure and HLA in healthy donors. Sequencing used immunoSEQ multiplex PCR; TCRdb keeps in-frame clones, though not all of them. The sample includes around 150,000 clones, 77% of them seen just once. Sequenced sample: PBMCs. These receptors all come from a woman aged 30 to 39 in good health and CMV-seronegative. Each CDR3 is given with its conserved first and last residue. A D gene is named only where the DNA matches it firmly. Clone size is not always given. Where it is, it says once, few, many or a class for expanded clones.

.,TRBV4-2,TRBJ1-1,.,TGTGCCAGCAGCCAAGGGGGCAGGAACACTGAGGCTTTCTTT,CASSQGGRNTEAFF
few,TRBV19,TRBJ1-2,TRBD1,TGTGCCAGTAGCACAGGACCAGGGGGCGTCTATGGCTACACCTTC,CASSTGPGGVYGYTF
.,TRBV2,TRBJ1-1,.,TGTGCCAGCACCCCGGACTGGAACACTGAAGCTTTCTTT,CASTPDWNTEAFF
few,TRBV29-1,TRBJ1-1,.,TGCAGCGTTGACAGGGGACCTGAAGCTTTCTTT,CSVDRGPEAFF
.,TRBV5-4,TRBJ1-4,TRBD1,TGTGCCAGCAGCTTTTGGGGCCCGGGACAGGGGGCGAGGACTAATGAAAAACTGTTTTTT,CASSFWGPGQGARTNEKLFF
.,TRBV28,TRBJ2-7,.,TGTGCCAGCAGGGGAGTCGCCTACGAGCAGTACTTC,CASRGVAYEQYF
.,TRBV6-5,TRBJ1-1,.,TGTGCCAGCAGTGGAGAGGTTCCAAAGGGGGCTTTCTTT,CASSGEVPKGAFF
.,TRBV18,TRBJ1-2,TRBD1,TGTGCCAGCTCACCCCAGGACAGGGTGGGCTATGGCTACACCTTC,CASSPQDRVGYGYTF
.,TRBV5-1,TRBJ1-5,TRBD1,TGCGCCAGCAGCTTGACAGGGGACGATCAGCCCCAGCATTTT,CASSLTGDDQPQHF
.,TRBV5-1,TRBJ2-7,TRBD1,TGCGCCAGCAGCTTCGGCAGGGGGCCCTACGAGCAGTACTTC,CASSFGRGPYEQYF
.,TRBV20-1,TRBJ2-5,.,TGCAGTGCTAGAGATAGAGCGGCGCTATACTTC,CSARDRAALYF
.,TRBV6-6,TRBJ1-2,TRBD1,TGTGCCAGCAGTTCCCACAGGGGAGACGGAGGCTACACCTTC,CASSSHRGDGGYTF
.,TRBV9,TRBJ1-6,.,TGTGCCAGCAGCGTTGATGAACTGCCGATTAATTCACCCCTCCACTTT,CASSVDELPINSPLHF
.,TRBV29-1,TRBJ2-7,.,TGCAGCGTTGAAGCCCGACAGGCACGATCCTACGAGCAGTACTTC,CSVEARQARSYEQYF
.,TRBV19,TRBJ2-1,TRBD2,TGTGCCAGTAGTATTGACGCGGGGGGTTCCTACAATGAGCAGTTCTTC,CASSIDAGGSYNEQFF
once,TRBV5-1,TRBJ2-7,.,TGCGCCAGCAGCTTCGGAGGAATCGAGCAGTACTTC,CASSFGGIEQYF
few,TRBV2,TRBJ2-4,.,TGTGCCAGCAGTCTAGACGAAGCCAAAAACATTCAGTACTTC,CASSLDEAKNIQYF
.,TRBV7-9,TRBJ2-5,.,TGTGCCAGCAGCTCGACCGAGGGGGGGCCGGGGACCCAGTACTTC,CASSSTEGGPGTQYF
.,TRBV4-1,TRBJ1-1,TRBD1,TGCGCCAGTCAGGGGGGACTTTATGAAGCTTTCTTT,CASQGGLYEAFF
once,TRBV6-6,TRBJ1-5,.,TGTGCCAGCAGTTACTCGGCTGCGGTAAGCAATCAGCCCCAGCATTTT,CASSYSAAVSNQPQHF
once,TRBV4-2,TRBJ2-7,.,TGTGCCAGCACTCAAGGGGCGGGGAAAACCTACGAGCAGTACTTC,CASTQGAGKTYEQYF
.,TRBV11-2,TRBJ2-7,TRBD1,TGTGCTACCTCCCCGGGACAGCCGGTGTACGAGCAGTACTTC,CATSPGQPVYEQYF
.,TRBV11-2,TRBJ2-1,.,TGTGCCAGCAGAAGATGGGGGCTCTCCTACAATGAGCAGTTCTTC,CASRRWGLSYNEQFF
few,TRBV11-2,TRBJ1-2,.,TGTGCCAGCAGCTTAGCGGTCGGCTCGGGTAGCTACACCTTC,CASSLAVGSGSYTF
.,TRBV19,TRBJ1-1,.,TGTGCCAGTAGTATCGGACTGTTGAACACTGAAGCTTTCTTT,CASSIGLLNTEAFF
once,TRBV2,TRBJ2-3,TRBD2,TGTGCCAGCAGTGGAGGACTAGCGGGGGGAATAGATACGCAGTATTTT,CASSGGLAGGIDTQYF
few,TRBV5-4,TRBJ1-1,.,TGTGCCAGCAGCCAAAAAAGCCGGGAAGAAGCTTTCTTT,CASSQKSREEAFF
few,TRBV2,TRBJ2-7,TRBD1,TGTGCCAGCAGCGGACAGGGAGAATCCTACGAGCAGTACTTC,CASSGQGESYEQYF
once,TRBV9,TRBJ1-5,.,TGTGCCAGCAGCGTAGGTTCAGGGTTGAGTCAGCCCCAGCATTTT,CASSVGSGLSQPQHF
.,TRBV5-1,TRBJ1-6,TRBD1,TGCGCCAGCAGCCAAAGAACAGGGGACTCACCCCTCCACTTT,CASSQRTGDSPLHF
few,TRBV19,TRBJ2-7,TRBD1,TGTGCCACCGTGCTTAGGGGAACAGGGGGTCACGAGCAGTACTTC,CATVLRGTGGHEQYF
.,TRBV5-6,TRBJ2-7,.,TGTGCCAGCAGCTTCTCGACAGTTATATACGAGCAGTACTTC,CASSFSTVIYEQYF
.,TRBV6-5,TRBJ1-2,TRBD1,TGTGCCAGCAGTTTGACAGGGATGGGCTATGGCTACACCTTC,CASSLTGMGYGYTF
.,TRBV5-1,TRBJ1-1,TRBD1,TGCGCCAGCAGCATGACAGGGGGCACTGAAGCTTTCTTT,CASSMTGGTEAFF
.,TRBV29-1,TRBJ2-7,TRBD1,TGCAGCGTCGAGGGACAGGGGGCCCCCGAGCAGTACTTC,CSVEGQGAPEQYF
.,TRBV15,TRBJ2-6,.,TGTGCCACCAGCAGAGATCGCTTCTCTGGGGCCAACGGCCTGACTTTC,CATSRDRFSGANGLTF
.,TRBV5-4,TRBJ2-3,.,TGTGCCAGCAGCTCCTTTGGAGGGGAGCCGGGCACAGATACGCAGTATTTT,CASSSFGGEPGTDTQYF
.,TRBV7-9,TRBJ2-7,TRBD1,TGTGCCAGCCGAGACAGGGCCTACGAGCAGTACTTC,CASRDRAYEQYF
.,TRBV7-9,TRBJ1-5,TRBD1,TGTGCCAGCAGCTTACAGGGGGCTATGGGTCAGCCCCAGCATTTT,CASSLQGAMGQPQHF
.,TRBV10-3,TRBJ1-2,.,TGTGCCATGGCCCCGGGACTCCTCTATGGCCACACCTTC,CAMAPGLLYGHTF
.,TRBV2,TRBJ2-2,TRBD1,TGTGCCAGCTCGGGGACAGCGAACACCGGGGAGCTGTTTTTT,CASSGTANTGELFF